This T cell receptor (beta chain) stems from a study of graft-versus-host responses after intestinal transplantation. About the study: Uniformly, recipients were administered anti-thymocyte globulin induction with subsequent tacrolimus and steroids for 2 to 3 years. Broader study findings: Within the allografts of patients who had graft-donor T cell macrochimerism, graft-versus-host to host-versus-graft clonal ratios were high. GvH clones detected in recipient marrow included some appearing first in ileum or blood.

The repertoire was sequenced with immunoSEQ multiplex PCR; TCRdb's copy has only in-frame clones and lacks some. Counted here are roughly 100,000 clones, about 88% occurring once; the ten biggest clones make up approximately 0.97%. On this clone itself: Its specificity is unknown.

Germline-derived CDR1 and CDR2 are MGHRA and YSYEKL. This CDR3 is 14 amino acids long. J was trimmed by 2 bases and V by 4 bases; bases with no gene match: 4. The TCR comes from a human donor who received an intestinal transplant. This chain joins TRBV4-1 and TRBJ2-7; 8 nucleotides match TRBD1. This material consisted of unstimulated CD4+ T cells sorted from spleen or lymph node cells, taken before intestinal transplant. For the CDR3, the DNA is TGCGCCAGCAGCCGCGGCAGGGGGCCCTACGAGCAGTACTTC. Translation gives CASSRGRGPYEQYF.